Below, 12 T cell receptor beta chains from the same sample are listed, as sequenced in a study of cytomegalovirus exposure and HLA in healthy donors. The primer mix had 60 Vbeta and 13 Jbeta primers. The table came from immunoSEQ multiplex PCR; TCRdb's copy has only in-frame clones and leaves some out. Among 150,000 to 200,000 clones listed, about three quarters were seen once. The sample comprised PBMCs. The receptors stem from a female donor in good health and CMV-seronegative.

In its sample, this clone was seen once. The V gene is TRBV11-3, the J gene TRBJ2-3, with TRBD2 as a possible D gene (7 bases). Germline CDR1 SGHNT, CDR2 YENEEA. This CDR3 contains 14 residues. Between the trimmed V and J ends, which lost 5 bases and 3 bases, there was a span of 12 bases. The CDR3 sequence is CASSHGGPTDTQYF. The CDR3, as DNA: TGTGCCAGCAGCCACGGGGGGCCTACAGATACGCAGTATTTT.

The rearrangement joins TRBV19 to TRBJ2-7, with D possibly TRBD1 on 6 matching bases. This CDR3 comprises 13 residues. The germline CDR1 and CDR2 sequences are LNHDA and SQIVND (reference sequence). Trimming stripped 1 base from V and 4 bases from J, with 8 bases between. The CDR3 protein is CASSIGGGYEQYF. As DNA, the CDR3 is TGTGCCAGTAGTATAGGAGGGGGTTACGAGCAGTACTTC.

This clone was counted only a few times. The sample contains more than one DNA sequence encoding this CDR3. CDR3 amino acids: CASSRQGLNTGELFF. The CDR3 DNA sequence: TGTGCCAGTAGTAGACAGGGCCTTAACACCGGGGAGCTGTTTTTT. This chain connects TRBV19 to TRBJ2-2; 7 positions match TRBD1. This CDR3 contains 15 residues. Germline V gives CDR1 LNHDA, CDR2 SQIVND (reference sequence). After removal of 4 bases from V and 2 bases from J, the junction contained 4 bases not matched to a gene.

The J gene is TRBJ1-1, the V gene TRBV19; no clear D. V was cut by 3 bases and J by 11 bases, with 13 bases left in between. CDR1 is LNHDA, CDR2 SQIVND, per germline (reference sequence). This CDR3 has 12 residues. DNA of the CDR3: TGTGCCAGTAGTATCGAGGCCTGGAGTGCTTTCTTT. This gives the protein CASSIEAWSAFF.

This clone was counted once. CDR3 residues: CASGRRGPFNSPLHF. CDR3 nucleotides: TGTGCCAGCGGCCGGCGGGGCCCATTTAATTCACCCCTCCACTTT. V and J are TRBV5-4 and TRBJ1-6; D may be TRBD1 (5 bases). Germline-derived CDR1 and CDR2 are SGHNT and YYREEE (reference sequence). The CDR3 sequence is 15 residues long. V was pared by 7 bases and J by 6 bases, with 17 bases between. Combining the CDR3 with reference TRBV5-4 and TRBJ1-6 gives the whole variable domain ETGVTQSPTHLIKTRGQQVTLRCSSQSGHNTVSWYQQALGQGPQFIFQYYREEENGRGNFPPRFSGLQFPNYSSELNVNALELDDSALYLCASGRRGPFNSPLHFGNGTRLTVT.

On this clone: Other DNA sequences in this sample translate to the same CDR3. The chain links TRBV5-4 to TRBJ2-7; D perhaps matches TRBD2 (7 bases). The germline CDR1 and CDR2 sequences are SGHNT and YYREEE (reference sequence). Trimming cost V 3 bases and J 6 bases, with 16 bases left between them. The CDR3 covers 14 residues. The CDR3 DNA follows: TGTGCCAGCAGCTCCGCGGGGGCAGTAAGCGAGCAGTACTTC. Amino acid sequence: CASSSAGAVSEQYF.

This chain joins TRBV10-3 and TRBJ2-7; the D gene is possibly TRBD1 (6 bases). The ends were cut back, 4 bases at V and 6 bases at J, with 13 bases in the middle. This CDR3 has 13 residues. The germline CDR1 and CDR2 sequences are ENHRY and SYGVKD. In DNA, the CDR3 is TGTGCCATCAGTGCGACAGGTACGGGCGAGCAGTACTTC. Translating it yields CAISATGTGEQYF.

Comment on this clone: An end of the junction differs from the germline gene, which may be a read error. This chain connects TRBV28 to TRBJ2-7; 7 nucleotides match TRBD1. CDR1 is MDHEN, CDR2 SYDVKM, per germline. The CDR3 is made up of 17 amino acids. The CDR3 bases are TGTGCCAGCAGTTACATCCGAGGGACAGCCATCTCCAACGAGCAGTACTTC. Translating gives CASSYIRGTAISNEQYF.

This clone was observed a few times. The chain carries TRBV9 and TRBJ2-7; TRBD1 matches 9 bases. V dropped 4 bases and J dropped 3; count of bases not matched to a gene: 5. CDR3 length: 14 residues. Germline CDR1 is SGDLS and CDR2 is YYNGEE. The CDR3 here is CASSPRTGDYEQYF. The CDR3 bases are TGTGCCAGCAGCCCCAGGACAGGGGACTACGAGCAGTACTTC.

This clone was seen only a few times. The chain couples TRBV6-5 to TRBJ1-3; 7 bases fit TRBD1. The junction had 1 base not matched to a gene; V was cut back by 6 bases and J by 2 bases. The CDR3 runs 13 residues. The germline V gene has CDR1 MNHEY and CDR2 SVGAGI. The CDR3 region has the DNA TGTGCCAGCAGGCAGGGGGCTGGAAACACCATATATTTT. It yields the protein CASRQGAGNTIYF.

This clone turned up a few times. V usage is TRBV14 and J usage is TRBJ1-1, with a possible D match to TRBD1 (6 bases). V lost 5 bases and J lost 5, with 24 bases in between. The CDR3 length is 17 residues. Germline CDR1 is SGHDN and CDR2 is FVKESK. CDR3 sequence reads: CASSETRQAAGWTEAFF. The CDR3 DNA reads as TGTGCCAGCAGCGAGACCCGACAGGCCGCTGGTTGGACTGAAGCTTTCTTT.

The sample holds a few counts of this clone. CDR3 in DNA: TGCGCCAGCAAGCCACCGGGAGCTTACAATGAGCAGTTCTTC. Translating it yields CASKPPGAYNEQFF. This chain uses TRBV10-1 with TRBJ2-1, with D perhaps matching TRBD2 (6 bases). The CDR3 has 14 residues. V was pared by 7 bases and J by 4 bases, with 14 bases between. From germline, CDR1 is WNHNN and CDR2 SYGVQD (reference sequence).